This T cell receptor beta chain was captured by sequencing in a study of cytomegalovirus exposure and HLA in healthy donors. About the study: An early release of data contained about 85 million unique TCRs, which came from HLA-typed donors.

PCR used 60 Vbeta primers and 13 Jbeta primers. Methods used by the authors: Later reanalysis found approximately 80 million unique TCR beta chains, 10 million to 12 million of them shared. Profiling relied on immunoSEQ multiplex PCR, and the TCRdb table lists in-frame clones only, not all of them. The V and J calls and clone size come from that table; D and trimming were worked out from the DNA. The data contain roughly 130,000 clones, 70% to 85% of them singletons. General study results and limits: Another analysis was done later, and it associated approximately 18,000 TCR beta sequences with HLA alleles at 0.05 false discovery rate. The investigators catalogued 180 or so TCR beta chains as cytomegalovirus-associated.

The CDR3 runs 12 residues. V was trimmed by 6 bases and J by 9 bases, leaving 14 bases between them. The germline CDR1 and CDR2 sequences are MNHNS and SASEGT. A word on this clone: Its antigen is unidentified.

The V and J genes are TRBV6-1 and TRBJ1-2, with D unresolved. The specimen was PBMCs. The clonotype was recovered from a woman aged 18-35 years in good health and CMV-seropositive. The DNA for the CDR3 is TGTGCCAGCAGCTCACAGCTATGGAGCTACACCTTC. Amino acids: CASSSQLWSYTF.